Presented here are 8 T cell receptor beta chains from one specimen sequenced in a study of neurological immune-mediated disorders. TCRdb re-analysed the 5' RACE reads in MiXCR, keeping a single row per CDR3 protein. The sample records 14,000 or so distinct CDR3 sequences, less than 15% being singletons. The material sequenced was CD8+ T cells from blood. The receptors come from a female donor with HTLV-1-associated myelopathy (HAM/TSP).

At least ten counts were recorded for this clonotype. V gene TRBV20-1 combines with J gene TRBJ2-1; D gene ambiguous. The CDR3 length is 14 residues. Germline lookup yields CDR1 DFQATT and CDR2 SNEGSKA (reference sequence). V lost 2 bases and J 10 bases, leaving 18 bases between the germline ends. The CDR3 bases are TGCAGTGCTAGATTGCGACTTTCAGTGAGGGAGCAGTTCTTC. The encoded protein is CSARLRLSVREQFF.

CDR3 nucleotides: TGTGCCAGCAGCCCTTGGACTAGCGGGGGGAGGGATACGCAGTATTTT. This encodes CASSPWTSGGRDTQYF. The chain uses TRBV9 and TRBJ2-3, with TRBD2 identical over 14 bases. The CDR3 loop spans 16 amino acids. Per germline, CDR1 SGDLS and CDR2 YYNGEE. V dropped 4 bases and J dropped 6; count of bases not matched to a gene: 7. Using reference TRBV9 and TRBJ2-3 for the parts outside the CDR3, the full variable domain is DSGVTQTPKHLITATGQRVTLRCSPRSGDLSVYWYQQSLDQGLQFLIQYYNGEERAKGNILERFSAQQFPDLHSELNLSSLELGDSALYFCASSPWTSGGRDTQYFGPGTRLTVL.

This clonotype was counted ten times or more. V is TRBV7-6 and J is TRBJ1-1, with D unresolved. This CDR3 has 14 amino acids. Deletions cut 1 base from V and 5 bases from J, with 11 bases between. Germline CDR1 SGHVS, CDR2 FNYEAQ. The CDR3 protein is CASSLGGFGTEAFF. CDR3 bases: TGTGCCAGCAGCTTAGGAGGGTTCGGGACTGAAGCTTTCTTT. Filled out from reference TRBV7-6 and TRBJ1-1, the complete variable domain reads GAGVSQSPRYKVTKRGQDVALRCDPISGHVSLYWYRQALGQGPEFLTYFNYEAQQDKSGLPNDRFSAERPEGSISTLTIQRTEQRDSAMYRCASSLGGFGTEAFFGQGTRLTVV.

At least ten counts were recorded for this clonotype. The rearrangement links TRBV27 to TRBJ2-5, with 10 bases matching TRBD2. The germline CDR1 and CDR2 sequences are MNHEY and SMNVEV (reference sequence). The CDR3 has 16 amino acids. V lost 3 bases, J lost 3 bases, and 7 bases stayed unmatched. CDR3 nucleotides: TGTGCCAGCAGTTTGGGTAGCGGGGGGATAAAAGAGACCCAGTACTTC. As protein: CASSLGSGGIKETQYF.

The V and J genes are TRBV4-2 and TRBJ2-2; D might be TRBD2 (5 bases). Germline values: CDR1 LGHNA, CDR2 YNFKEQ. The V and J ends lost 0 bases and 0 bases respectively, with 11 bases between them. The CDR3 has 17 amino acids. CDR3 amino acids: CASSQDPLASNTGELFF. CDR3 DNA: TGTGCCAGCAGCCAAGATCCCCTAGCCTCGAACACCGGGGAGCTGTTTTTT.

In this sample, this clonotype turned up many times. V gene TRBV7-2 combines with J gene TRBJ2-5; perhaps TRBD1 as D (8 bases). In germline, CDR1 is SGHTA, CDR2 FQGNSA. Trimming pared 1 base from V and 6 bases from J, leaving 15 bases between. The length of the CDR3 is 15 residues. The CDR3 loop reads CASSLGAQGGKTQYF. Here the CDR3 DNA reads TGTGCCAGCAGCTTAGGTGCACAGGGGGGGAAGACCCAGTACTTC.

There are many counts of this clonotype. The chain combines TRBV6-5 with TRBJ2-7, with TRBD1 matching over 10 bases. The CDR3 runs 15 residues. V lost 4 bases and J lost 5; bases outside the gene matches: 8. Per the germline V gene, CDR1 is MNHEY and CDR2 is SVGAGI. The CDR3 bases are TGTGCCAGCAGTTTGGATGGGACAGGGGCCCACGAGCAGTACTTC. Protein sequence: CASSLDGTGAHEQYF.

In its sample, this clonotype was seen many times. The chain uses TRBV21-1 and TRBJ2-2; TRBD1, as called in the table, went unchecked against the DNA. TRBV21-1 is tagged as a pseudogene. CDR3 length: 15 amino acids. CDR3 region: CASSKRTGITGELFF. Written as DNA, the CDR3 is TGTGCCAGCAGCAAAAGGACAGGGATCACCGGGGAGCTGTTTTTT.